This paragraph covers one T cell receptor (beta chain) sequence. The antigen remains unidentified. The data stem from a study of shared clonotypes between healthy human individuals. Using immunoSEQ multiplex PCR, the repertoire was profiled, and TCRdb retains in-frame clones only, with some absent. The sample includes a few million clones, 93% of them seen just once. Notes on the study in general: In the sorted subsets, rarefaction showed sequencing was incomplete despite large depth. The study found lower generation probabilities in non-shared clonotypes than in those shared by all four donors.

Only Caucasian adults living in Nashville, Tennessee served as donors. Naive CD45RA+ and memory CD45RA-negative subsets were split from CD4+ cells. Germline CDR1 GTSNPN, CDR2 SVGIG (reference sequence). This CDR3 has 15 residues. The germline V and J ends were trimmed by 1 base and 0 bases, with 12 bases remaining between them. The receptor comes from a man aged 18-30 years in good health. Some clones in this sample may be carry-over from other donors' samples. The chain has TRBV30 and TRBJ1-1; weak D call: TRBD1 (5 bases). Sequencing was performed on naive CD4+ T cells from PBMCs. Subset denoted: CD45RA+ positively selected. CDR3 sequence reads: CAWSDIGAMNTEAFF. CDR3 coding DNA: TGTGCCTGGAGTGACATTGGGGCGATGAACACTGAAGCTTTCTTT.